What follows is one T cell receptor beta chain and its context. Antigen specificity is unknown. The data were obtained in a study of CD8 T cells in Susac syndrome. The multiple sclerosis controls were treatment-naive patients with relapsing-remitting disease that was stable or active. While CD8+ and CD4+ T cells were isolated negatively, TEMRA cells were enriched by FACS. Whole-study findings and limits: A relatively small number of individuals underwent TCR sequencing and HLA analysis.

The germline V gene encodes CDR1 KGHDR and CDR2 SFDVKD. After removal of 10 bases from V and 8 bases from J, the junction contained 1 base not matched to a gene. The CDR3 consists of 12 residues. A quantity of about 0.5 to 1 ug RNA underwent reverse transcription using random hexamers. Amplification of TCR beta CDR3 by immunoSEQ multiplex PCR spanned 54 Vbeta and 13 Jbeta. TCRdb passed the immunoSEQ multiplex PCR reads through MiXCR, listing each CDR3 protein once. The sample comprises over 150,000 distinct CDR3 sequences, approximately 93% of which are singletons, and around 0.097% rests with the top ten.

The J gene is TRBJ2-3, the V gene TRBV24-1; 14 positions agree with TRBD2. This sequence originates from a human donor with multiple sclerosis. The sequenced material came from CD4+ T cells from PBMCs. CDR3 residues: CATGLAGGTQYF. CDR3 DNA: TGTGCCACTGGACTAGCGGGAGGTACGCAGTATTTT.